The rows below give T cell receptor beta chains drawn from one sample of a study of naive and memory T cell subsets. MiXCR, applied by TCRdb to the UMI-ligation and nested PCR reads, yields one record per CDR3 protein. The sample lists 130,000 to 150,000 distinct CDR3 sequences, approximately 17% occurring once. Sample: naive CD4+ T cells from blood. The receptors were gathered from a human donor in good health. CDR3s include the opening cysteine and the closing phenylalanine or tryptophan. A D gene is named only where the DNA matches it firmly. Clone size, where shown, is once, few, many, or a class for clones that have expanded.

CDR3aa	CDR3nt	d_gene	j_gene	abundance	v_gene
CASRLRSLSNQPQHF	TGTGCCAGCCGTCTCCGGTCGTTAAGCAATCAGCCCCAGCATTTT	NA	TRBJ1-5	NA	TRBV6-5
CASSGQGRGWTDTQYF	TGTGCCAGCAGCGGTCAGGGGAGAGGGTGGACAGATACGCAGTATTTT	NA	TRBJ2-3	few	TRBV5-4
CASRVTSYNEQFF	TGTGCCAGCAGGGTAACTTCGTACAATGAGCAGTTCTTC	NA	TRBJ2-1	NA	TRBV7-8
CASSRAGSYNEQFF	TGTGCCAGCAGCCGAGCGGGATCCTACAATGAGCAGTTCTTC	TRBD2	TRBJ2-1	few	TRBV3-1
CASSTPLAGSLYEQYF	TGTGCCAGCAGTACGCCACTAGCGGGAAGTCTCTACGAGCAGTACTTC	TRBD2	TRBJ2-7	NA	TRBV27
CASSLREGPGEQYF	TGTGCCAGCAGCTTGAGGGAGGGCCCGGGCGAGCAGTACTTC	TRBD2	TRBJ2-7	NA	TRBV7-2
CASSLSLWSGGHEQYF	TGTGCCAGCAGTTTATCTCTCTGGTCGGGAGGCCACGAGCAGTACTTC	TRBD2	TRBJ2-7	NA	TRBV12-3/TRBV12-4
CASSSPGAILAKNIQYF	TGTGCCAGCAGCTCCCCAGGGGCCATCTTAGCCAAAAACATTCAGTACTTC	NA	TRBJ2-4	NA	TRBV7-2
CSLLRDHTYNEQFF	TGCAGCTTGTTGCGGGATCATACTTACAATGAGCAGTTCTTC	NA	TRBJ2-1	NA	TRBV29-1
CASSLEVQPYNEQFF	TGTGCCAGCAGTTTAGAAGTTCAGCCCTACAATGAGCAGTTCTTC	NA	TRBJ2-1	few	TRBV12-3/TRBV12-4
CASRPVGANVLTF	TGTGCCAGCAGACCCGTGGGGGCCAACGTCCTGACTTTC	NA	TRBJ2-6	many	TRBV27
CSAAGDSYSYEQYF	TGCAGTGCTGCGGGCGACTCCTACTCCTACGAGCAGTACTTC	NA	TRBJ2-7	NA	TRBV20-1
CASSDHQAPDTQYF	TGTGCCAGCAGTGATCACCAGGCCCCAGATACGCAGTATTTT	NA	TRBJ2-3	NA	TRBV28
CASSWSSGSYEQYF	TGTGCCAGCAGTTGGAGTAGCGGGAGTTACGAGCAGTACTTC	TRBD2	TRBJ2-7	few	TRBV6-2/TRBV6-3
CASHAGEDPWGYTF	TGTGCCAGCCACGCTGGAGAGGACCCCTGGGGCTACACCTTC	NA	TRBJ1-2	NA	TRBV18
CAWSGRGVYEQYF	TGTGCCTGGAGTGGTAGGGGGGTCTACGAGCAGTACTTC	NA	TRBJ2-7	few	TRBV30
CASRLQDNNYGYTF	TGTGCCAGCAGACTCCAGGACAACAACTATGGCTACACCTTC	NA	TRBJ1-2	few	TRBV12-3/TRBV12-4
CASSSRTESPLHF	TGTGCCAGCAGCTCCCGGACAGAATCACCCCTCCACTTT	NA	TRBJ1-6	few	TRBV11-2
CASSHVRGEGAYEQYF	TGTGCCAGCAGCCACGTGAGAGGGGAGGGGGCCTACGAGCAGTACTTC	NA	TRBJ2-7	few	TRBV14
CASSQEPRDREQFF	TGCGCCAGCAGCCAAGAACCCCGGGACAGGGAGCAGTTCTTC	TRBD1	TRBJ2-1	NA	TRBV4-1
CASRSGQGIYEQYF	TGTGCCAGCAGGTCGGGACAGGGAATCTACGAGCAGTACTTC	TRBD1	TRBJ2-7	NA	TRBV6-5
CASSGGQGRTKRSYEQYF	TGTGCCAGCAGTGGAGGACAGGGTCGGACTAAGCGGAGCTACGAGCAGTACTTC	TRBD1	TRBJ2-7	NA	TRBV12-3/TRBV12-4
CASSFGASSTKNIQYF	TGTGCCAGCAGTTTCGGGGCCTCCTCCACCAAAAACATTCAGTACTTC	NA	TRBJ2-4	NA	TRBV12-3/TRBV12-4
CASSQAGRTSGRARGETQYF	TGCGCCAGCAGCCAAGCGGGGAGGACTAGCGGGAGGGCCAGGGGAGAGACCCAGTACTTC	TRBD2	TRBJ2-5	few	TRBV4-1
CASILGNGLTDTQYF	TGCGCCAGCATCCTTGGTAACGGACTCACAGATACGCAGTATTTT	NA	TRBJ2-3	few	TRBV5-1
CASAVPVGDTQYF	TGTGCTAGTGCCGTACCTGTTGGAGATACGCAGTATTTT	NA	TRBJ2-3	few	TRBV12-5
CSGKGQPNTEAFF	TGCAGCGGGAAGGGACAGCCGAACACTGAAGCTTTCTTT	TRBD1	TRBJ1-1	few	TRBV29-1
CASSPGLAETTVSYEQYF	TGTGCCAGCTCACCAGGGCTAGCGGAGACCACTGTCTCCTACGAGCAGTACTTC	TRBD2	TRBJ2-7	NA	TRBV18
CASSLGWTGSYNEQFF	TGTGCCAGCAGCTTAGGCTGGACAGGGTCCTACAATGAGCAGTTCTTC	TRBD1	TRBJ2-1	NA	TRBV7-9
CASRLGREQYF	TGTGCCAGCCGCTTGGGTCGCGAGCAGTACTTC	NA	TRBJ2-7	NA	TRBV28
CASISDRPYNEQFF	TGTGCCAGTATATCGGACAGGCCATACAATGAGCAGTTCTTC	TRBD1	TRBJ2-1	few	TRBV19
CASSPRLDPQGRGQPQHF	TGTGCCAGCAGCCCCCGGCTTGACCCACAGGGGCGGGGTCAGCCCCAGCATTTT	TRBD1	TRBJ1-5	NA	TRBV6-5
CASSSPGTGVNNEQFF	TGTGCCAGCAGTTCCCCCGGGACAGGGGTTAACAATGAGCAGTTCTTC	TRBD1	TRBJ2-1	few	TRBV12-3/TRBV12-4
CSVATGAGEETQYF	TGCAGCGTTGCTACGGGAGCAGGGGAAGAGACCCAGTACTTC	NA	TRBJ2-5	few	TRBV29-1
CASSGPTTGSYEQYF	TGTGCCAGCAGTGGACCCACGACAGGGAGCTACGAGCAGTACTTC	TRBD1	TRBJ2-7	few	TRBV25-1
CASSWGKGLQETQYF	TGTGCCAGCAGCTGGGGGAAGGGGCTCCAAGAGACCCAGTACTTC	NA	TRBJ2-5	NA	TRBV5-6
CASSRDTGRGYTF	TGTGCCAGCAGCCGGGACACGGGCCGGGGCTACACCTTC	NA	TRBJ1-2	few	TRBV3-1
CSASTGTSLTREQFF	TGCAGTGCTAGTACCGGGACTAGCTTAACAAGGGAGCAGTTCTTC	TRBD2	TRBJ2-1	NA	TRBV20-1
CASRLTSAFEQYF	TGTGCCAGCAGACTAACTAGCGCATTCGAGCAGTACTTC	TRBD2	TRBJ2-7	NA	TRBV12-3/TRBV12-4
CASSFTGTGLGQYF	TGTGCCAGCAGTTTTACGGGGACAGGGTTGGGTCAGTACTTC	TRBD1	TRBJ2-4	NA	TRBV28
CASSNRGSGANVLTF	TGTGCCAGCAGCAACAGGGGATCCGGGGCCAACGTCCTGACTTTC	TRBD1	TRBJ2-6	NA	TRBV7-2
CASSLGDRGGETQYF	TGCGCCAGCAGCTTGGGGGACAGGGGCGGGGAGACCCAGTACTTC	TRBD1	TRBJ2-5	few	TRBV5-1
CASSLEGQWSYEQYF	TGTGCCAGCAGCTTAGAGGGACAGTGGTCCTACGAGCAGTACTTC	TRBD1	TRBJ2-7	NA	TRBV7-8
CASSDGLARGVEQFF	TGTGCCAGCAGTGATGGACTAGCGAGGGGGGTTGAGCAGTTCTTC	TRBD2	TRBJ2-1	few	TRBV28
CASNSRDTQYF	TGTGCCAGCAATTCCCGCGATACGCAGTATTTT	NA	TRBJ2-3	few	TRBV12-3/TRBV12-4
CASSYTTQPSGYEQFF	TGTGCCAGCAGTTACACCACACAACCCTCAGGCTATGAGCAGTTCTTC	NA	TRBJ2-1	few	TRBV6-5
CSVTAWGNEQFF	TGCAGCGTCACAGCGTGGGGCAATGAGCAGTTCTTC	NA	TRBJ2-1	NA	TRBV29-1
CASSQMAPTGTDTQYF	TGTGCCAGCAGCCAAATGGCGCCGACAGGCACAGATACGCAGTATTTT	NA	TRBJ2-3	NA	TRBV4-2
CASSQAGRQETQYF	TGTGCCAGCAGCCAAGCGGGGAGGCAAGAGACCCAGTACTTC	NA	TRBJ2-5	few	TRBV3-1
CASSLGGVDTEAFF	TGTGCCAGCAGTTTAGGAGGGGTGGACACTGAAGCTTTCTTT	NA	TRBJ1-1	NA	TRBV28